Below, one T cell receptor beta chain is given with its context. Its target is not known. This sample was taken from a study of T cell responses to AZD1222 COVID-19 vaccine. Study results and caveats: Baseline serostatus was positive in only six AZD1222 recipients. Regions 160-218 and 743-854 held dominance among vaccine-associated CD4 TCRs, which spanned spike. A mostly white British donor set with more females was recruited, and clonal diversity was possibly underestimated.

V lost 0 bases and J lost 3, with 12 bases in between. The germline V gene encodes CDR1 SGHRS and CDR2 YFSETQ. The CDR3 runs 15 residues. Clones were sequenced by immunoSEQ multiplex PCR, and TCRdb holds only the in-frame ones, with some missing. The profile shows 95,000 to 130,000 clones, 70% to 90% of them singletons. The rearrangement links TRBV5-1 to TRBJ1-2, with D maybe TRBD1 (6 bases). Material: peripheral blood, obtained on day 0 of MenACWY control vaccination. The origin of this receptor is an adult in good health. The CDR3 sequence is CASSLDGGADYGYTF. The DNA of the CDR3 is TGCGCCAGCAGCTTGGATGGGGGCGCCGACTATGGCTACACCTTC.